The next 27 T cell receptor beta chains were all read from a single sample in a study of neurological immune-mediated disorders. TCRdb analysed the 5' RACE reads with MiXCR anew, one entry per CDR3 protein. The table includes around 46,000 distinct CDR3 sequences, about 23% detected once. Input material: PBMCs. Receptors were obtained from a woman in her sixties or seventies in good health.

This clonotype appeared many times. This rearrangement joins TRBV5-5 to TRBJ2-7, with D perhaps matching TRBD2 (5 bases). Germline loops: CDR1 SGHKS, CDR2 YYEKEE (reference sequence). CDR3 length equals 12 residues. The V and J ends lost 4 bases and 3 bases respectively, with 8 bases between them. The CDR3 DNA reads TGTGCCAGCAGCCTTAGCGACTACGAGCAGTACTTC. This gives the protein CASSLSDYEQYF.

This clonotype was seen only a few times. J is TRBJ2-1 and V is TRBV29-1; 11 nucleotides align to TRBD2. CDR3 size: 16 residues. The germline V gene encodes CDR1 SQVTM and CDR2 ANQGSEA. With V trimmed by 6 bases and J by 0 bases, 7 bases remained unmatched. The CDR3, as DNA: TGCAGCGTCCTACCCGGGACTAGCGGCTCCTACAATGAGCAGTTCTTC. It specifies CSVLPGTSGSYNEQFF.

The chain is built from TRBV3-1 and TRBJ2-2; no clear D. Germline V gives CDR1 LGHDT, CDR2 YNNKEL (reference sequence). CDR3 length equals 16 residues. Trimming left V 0 bases short and J 4 bases short, with 12 bases between. The CDR3 DNA reads as TGTGCCAGCAGCCAAGATCAAGGCAGTTCCACCGGGGAGCTGTTTTTT. Encoded protein: CASSQDQGSSTGELFF.

This clonotype was counted ten times or more. The CDR3 bases are TGCGCCAGCAGCGCGGGTGTCGCGAACACCGGGGAGCTGTTTTTT. Translating gives CASSAGVANTGELFF. The V call is TRBV5-1, the J call TRBJ2-2; a possible D gene is TRBD2 (5 bases). This CDR3 has 15 amino acids. CDR1 and CDR2 (germline): SGHRS, YFSETQ. Between the trimmed V and J ends, which lost 4 bases and 0 bases, there was a span of 10 bases.

This clonotype was recorded at least ten times. The chain links TRBV5-1 to TRBJ2-4; D remains ambiguous. Per germline, CDR1 SGHRS and CDR2 YFSETQ. This CDR3 has 15 amino acids. The V end lost 1 base, the J end lost 5 bases, and 13 bases lay between the germline ends. The CDR3 spells CASSLMVATENIQYF. The CDR3 DNA follows: TGCGCCAGCAGCTTGATGGTAGCTACAGAAAACATTCAGTACTTC.

This clonotype was counted many times. This chain uses TRBV7-7 with TRBJ2-5; 10 bases match TRBD1. J was trimmed by 5 bases and V by 5 bases; bases with no gene match: 5. The germline V gene has CDR1 SSHAT and CDR2 FNYEAQ (reference sequence). This CDR3 is 14 amino acids long. CDR3 sequence reads: CASSARTGGETQYF. In nucleotides, the CDR3 is TGTGCCAGCAGCGCTAGGACAGGGGGGGAGACCCAGTACTTC.

This clonotype appeared many times. The rearrangement joins TRBV6-2 or TRBV6-3 to TRBJ1-1, with a possible D match to TRBD1 (5 bases). This CDR3 comprises 12 residues. V was pared by 6 bases and J by 5 bases, with 10 bases between. CDR1 is MNHEY, CDR2 SVGEGT, per germline. CDR3 nucleotide sequence: TGTGCCAGCAGCCGAAGGGGTACTGAAGCTTTCTTT. It is translated as CASSRRGTEAFF.

This clonotype has a count of ten or more. This chain joins TRBV5-6 and TRBJ1-5; D uncertain. V was clipped by 2 bases and J by 7 bases, with 4 bases between them. Germline V gene sequence: CDR1 SGHDT, CDR2 YYEEEE. The CDR3 runs to 11 residues. CDR3 loop: CASSFRQPQHF. CDR3 DNA: TGTGCCAGCAGCTTTCGACAGCCCCAGCATTTT.

Many counts were recorded for this clonotype. The chain has TRBV5-1 and TRBJ2-1; 11 bases fit TRBD2. Germline CDR1 SGHRS, CDR2 YFSETQ. This CDR3 is built from 16 residues. V lost 4 bases, J lost 5 bases, and 8 bases stayed unmatched. This chain's CDR3 is CASSPPGTSGHNEQFF. CDR3 sequence (DNA): TGCGCCAGCAGCCCCCCCGGGACTAGCGGTCACAATGAGCAGTTCTTC.

As regards this clonotype: Relative to the germline gene, one junction end is altered; a read error may explain this. This chain links TRBV7-9 with TRBJ2-1, with D uncertain. Germline V gene sequence: CDR1 SEHNR, CDR2 FQNEAQ (reference sequence). The CDR3 contains 11 residues. CDR3 coding DNA: TGTCCCAGTAGCTTAGGCAATGAGCAGTTCTTC. Its translation is CPSSLGNEQFF.

Only a few counts were recorded for this clonotype. The chain recombines TRBV10-1 with TRBJ2-5; 9 nucleotides align to TRBD2. CDR3 length: 16 amino acids. V lost 9 bases and J lost 5; bases outside the gene matches: 16. Germline-derived CDR1 and CDR2 are WNHNN and SYGVQD (reference sequence). CDR3: CASPCVRGGLWETQYF. In DNA, the CDR3 is TGCGCCAGTCCCTGTGTGCGGGGGGGCCTGTGGGAGACCCAGTACTTC.

This clonotype was detected many times. This rearrangement joins TRBV7-2 to TRBJ2-7; 10 bases match TRBD2. V gave up 0 bases and J gave up 1 base; unmatched junction bases: 6. The CDR3 consists of 17 residues. Germline CDR1 and CDR2: SGHTA and FQGNSA. The CDR3 bases are TGTGCCAGCAGCTTAGCCTCTAGCGGGAGAGGTTCCTACGAGCAGTACTTC. It yields the protein CASSLASSGRGSYEQYF.

The chain combines TRBV16 with TRBJ2-1, with D possibly being TRBD2 (6 bases). Looked up from germline, CDR1 is KGHSY and CDR2 is FQNENV. The CDR3 is made up of 16 amino acids. Trimming took 3 bases from V and 3 from J, leaving 15 bases between them. CDR3 residues: CASSHGPGEYYNEQFF. The CDR3, as DNA: TGTGCCAGCAGCCATGGTCCGGGGGAGTACTACAATGAGCAGTTCTTC.

The chain has TRBV19 and TRBJ2-2; the D gene is possibly TRBD1 (5 bases). CDR3 length: 14 amino acids. The germline V gene has CDR1 LNHDA and CDR2 SQIVND (reference sequence). V was cut by 7 bases and J by 5 bases, with 14 bases left in between. The CDR3 here is CASTPVRVTGELFF. CDR3 bases: TGTGCCAGTACCCCTGTCAGGGTGACCGGGGAGCTGTTTTTT.

This clonotype was detected many times. The chain combines TRBV5-1 with TRBJ1-2; 7 positions agree with TRBD1. CDR3 length: 13 amino acids. With V trimmed by 1 base and J by 6 bases, 3 bases remained unmatched. The germline gives CDR1 SGHRS, CDR2 YFSETQ. In DNA form, the CDR3 reads TGCGCCAGCAGCTTGCAGGGGGAAGATGGCTACACCTTC. It encodes CASSLQGEDGYTF.

The chain carries TRBV12-3 or TRBV12-4 and TRBJ1-6; D is ambiguous. V was trimmed by 1 base and J by 7 bases, leaving 8 bases between them. The CDR3 loop spans 14 amino acids. CDR3 nucleotide sequence: TGTGCCAGCAGTTTAGGGGTCGAGAATTCACCCCTCCACTTT. Protein: CASSLGVENSPLHF.

The rearrangement uses TRBV7-2 and TRBJ1-4, with TRBD1 matching over 11 bases. J gave up 7 bases and V 6 bases, and 13 bases lay outside the gene matches. CDR1 is SGHTA, CDR2 FQGNSA, per germline. This CDR3 region has 17 residues. CDR3 protein: CASSFLPGTGGGEKLFF. CDR3 coding DNA: TGTGCCAGCAGTTTTTTACCCGGGACAGGGGGGGGTGAAAAACTGTTTTTT.

In this sample, this clonotype turned up a few times. The V and J genes are TRBV19 and TRBJ2-2; D may match TRBD1 or TRBD2 (5 bases each). V lost 3 bases, J lost 4 bases, and 24 bases lay in between. The germline V gene has CDR1 LNHDA and CDR2 SQIVND (reference sequence). The CDR3 runs to 19 residues. The CDR3 loop is CASSIVFSRDAEVTGELFF. DNA of the CDR3: TGTGCCAGTAGTATTGTCTTCAGCCGGGACGCGGAAGTCACCGGGGAGCTGTTTTTT.

This clonotype showed up many times. The chain carries TRBV12-3 or TRBV12-4 and TRBJ1-5, with TRBD1 identical over 8 bases. Trimming cost V 5 bases and J 5 bases; bases outside gene matches: 8. The CDR3 consists of 15 residues. CDR3 loop: CASSRTGLLYQPQHF. The DNA for the CDR3 is TGTGCCAGCAGTAGGACAGGGTTGTTGTATCAGCCCCAGCATTTT.

In this sample, this clonotype turned up many times. The chain couples TRBV5-1 to TRBJ2-1; tentatively, D is TRBD1 (7 bases). This CDR3 has 15 amino acids. Germline V CDR1 and CDR2: SGHRS, YFSETQ. Trimming cost V 4 bases and J 3 bases, with 14 bases left between them. The CDR3 protein is CASSPQGGFYNEQFF. The CDR3 DNA reads TGCGCCAGCAGCCCGCAGGGGGGATTCTACAATGAGCAGTTCTTC.

This clonotype was seen ten or more times. The V call is TRBV20-1, the J call TRBJ2-4, with 8 bases fitting TRBD1. The CDR3 consists of 14 residues. Germline assignment: CDR1 DFQATT and CDR2 SNEGSKA (reference sequence). Trimming removed 4 bases from V and 9 bases from J; junction bases left unmatched: 11. The CDR3 spells CSANLGTGHPIQYF. DNA for the CDR3: TGCAGTGCTAACCTCGGGACAGGACATCCCATTCAGTACTTC.

There are many counts of this clonotype. This sequence joins TRBV4-3 and TRBJ2-5; TRBD2 matches 11 bases. V lost 0 bases and J lost 5; bases outside the gene matches: 5. The V gene's germline CDR1 is LGHNA and CDR2 YSLEER. The CDR3 totals 16 residues. CDR3 sequence reads: CASSQDIAGGMETQYF. In DNA, the CDR3 is TGCGCCAGCAGCCAAGATATAGCGGGAGGGATGGAGACCCAGTACTTC.

There are many counts of this clonotype. V and J are TRBV2 and TRBJ2-2, with D perhaps TRBD2 (6 bases). The CDR3 covers 14 residues. Trimming stripped 6 bases from V and 7 bases from J, with 15 bases between. Germline CDR1 and CDR2: SNHLY and FYNNEI. Here the CDR3 reads CASRPGGAVGELFF. DNA for the CDR3: TGTGCCAGCAGACCAGGAGGGGCGGTCGGGGAGCTGTTTTTT.

There are a few counts of this clonotype. V and J are TRBV18 and TRBJ1-4, with 8 bases matching TRBD1. V lost 3 bases to trimming and J lost 8 bases; unmatched junction nucleotides: 8. Germline V CDR1 and CDR2: KGHSH, LQKENI. The CDR3 has 15 residues. CDR3 sequence (DNA): TGTGCCAGCTCACCCGGCGGACAGGGCGGAGAAAAACTGTTTTTT. Residues: CASSPGGQGGEKLFF.

V is TRBV6-5 and J is TRBJ1-2; the match to TRBD1 covers 9 bases. Germline CDR1 is MNHEY and CDR2 is SVGAGI. The CDR3 is 16 residues long. The trim removed 2 bases at V and 6 bases at J, leaving 10 bases unmatched. The CDR3 loop reads CASSYEAGTGSHGYTF. CDR3 bases: TGTGCCAGCAGTTACGAGGCCGGGACAGGGTCCCATGGCTACACCTTC.

This clonotype has a count of ten or more. The chain has TRBV5-1 and TRBJ2-1, with D maybe TRBD2 (7 bases). The CDR3 consists of 15 residues. Germline values: CDR1 SGHRS, CDR2 YFSETQ. V was trimmed by 4 bases and J by 7 bases, leaving 18 bases between them. CDR3 nucleotide sequence: TGCGCCAGCAGCCCTCTAGCGGTAGGGGGTAATGAGCAGTTCTTC. Protein: CASSPLAVGGNEQFF.

This clonotype was observed at least ten times. This chain joins TRBV11-2 and TRBJ2-1; D gene uncertain. The CDR3 sequence is 13 residues long. Germline values: CDR1 SGHAT, CDR2 FQNNGV. Deletions cut 5 bases from V and 8 bases from J, with 13 bases between. The CDR3 here is CASSLAYGDEQFF. The CDR3 DNA follows: TGTGCCAGCAGCCTGGCGTATGGGGATGAGCAGTTCTTC.